The 27 T cell receptor beta chains reported below all come from one sample, sequenced in a study of CXCR3-negative and CXCR3-positive naive CD8 T cells. With UMI labels, 5' RACE was used to prepare the TRB cDNA libraries. TCRdb re-called the 5' RACE reads and catalogs CDR3 proteins one per entry, DNA excluded. Here the sample table reports about 38,000 distinct CDR3 sequences. Input material: memory CD8+ T cells from blood. These receptors were collected from a human donor in good health. Some clones in this sample may be carry-over from other donors' samples.

The CDR3 protein is CASSPGTGLYEQYF. The gene calls are TRBV7-2 and TRBJ2-7; TCRdb returns TRBD1, unconfirmable since there is no DNA. This CDR3 contains 14 residues. CDR1 and CDR2 from the germline V gene are SGHTA and FQGNSA.

This chain joins TRBV5-1 and TRBJ2-3. This CDR3 has 13 residues. Looked up from germline, CDR1 is SGHRS and CDR2 is YFSETQ. This CDR3 is CASSLDRIDTQYF.

This chain connects TRBV7-9 to TRBJ2-7; TCRdb returns TRBD1, unconfirmable since there is no DNA. Germline V gene lookup returns CDR1 SEHNR and CDR2 FQNEAQ (reference sequence). The CDR3 covers 17 residues. CDR3 sequence: CASSPTPGQRPSYEQYF.

This chain connects TRBV12-3 or TRBV12-4 to TRBJ2-7; TCRdb's D call of TRBD1 is untestable without DNA. The CDR3 runs to 14 residues. CDR3 loop: CASSIPGTGDEQYF.

The genes are TRBV7-6 and TRBJ2-1; TCRdb's D call of TRBD2 is untestable without DNA. The CDR3 runs to 19 residues. Germline assignment: CDR1 SGHVS and CDR2 FNYEAQ. The CDR3 is CASSLEWPSGRGWSDEQFF.

This chain joins TRBV7-8 and TRBJ1-5. CDR3 length equals 13 residues. CDR1 and CDR2 from the germline V gene are SGHVS and FQNEAQ. The chain's CDR3 is CASSLGLGQPQHF.

This chain links TRBV20-1 with TRBJ2-7; the TCRdb call, TRBD1, lacks DNA for checking. Germline CDR1 is DFQATT and CDR2 is SNEGSKA (reference sequence). This CDR3 is 20 amino acids long. The CDR3 sequence is CSVRHMNAGGDPHSVYEQYF.

The rearrangement links TRBV20-1 to TRBJ1-1; TCRdb names TRBD1, which stays unverified in the absence of DNA. Per germline, CDR1 DFQATT and CDR2 SNEGSKA (reference sequence). This CDR3 contains 13 residues. The CDR3 loop is CSASDRAVTEAFF.

V usage is TRBV28 and J usage is TRBJ2-1; the TRBD1 assignment by TCRdb is unverifiable without DNA. This CDR3 is built from 14 residues. The germline CDR1 and CDR2 sequences are MDHEN and SYDVKM. The chain's CDR3 is CASSLRTGDNEQFF.

This rearrangement joins TRBV6-6 to TRBJ2-3. This CDR3 is built from 16 residues. Looked up from germline, CDR1 is MNHNY and CDR2 is SVGAGI (reference sequence). The chain's CDR3 is CASSYGQPPRTDTQYF.

The genes are TRBV28 and TRBJ2-7. Germline V gene data show CDR1 as MDHEN and CDR2 as SYDVKM. The CDR3 is made up of 11 amino acids. CDR3 in amino acids: CASSPKREQYF.

The chain links TRBV7-2 to TRBJ2-1. The CDR3 consists of 15 residues. Germline V gene sequence: CDR1 SGHTA, CDR2 FQGNSA. Here the CDR3 reads CASSSWGGALDEQFF.

The chain has TRBV4-3 and TRBJ2-7. The CDR3 totals 13 residues. The germline V gene encodes CDR1 LGHNA and CDR2 YSLEER. CDR3 amino acids: CASSQDWSLEQYF.

This chain connects TRBV2 to TRBJ1-3. The germline CDR1 and CDR2 sequences are SNHLY and FYNNEI. This CDR3 region has 16 residues. CDR3: CASSERRGYSGNTIYF.

The genes are TRBV7-6 and TRBJ2-7. The V gene's germline CDR1 is SGHVS and CDR2 FNYEAQ. The CDR3 has 12 residues. CDR3 region: CASGESTYEQYF.

The chain recombines TRBV5-1 with TRBJ2-1. CDR1 and CDR2 (germline): SGHRS, YFSETQ. The CDR3 length is 15 residues. The CDR3 loop is CASSFINFSYNEQFF.

This clonotype ranks as medium-sized (0.01 to 0.1%) in terms of frequency. The chain is built from TRBV7-9 and TRBJ1-5; TCRdb's D gene call, TRBD1, goes unchecked for lack of DNA. Germline V gene sequence: CDR1 SEHNR, CDR2 FQNEAQ (reference sequence). This CDR3 has 18 amino acids. The CDR3 reads CASSFIGTRRLSYQPQHF.

This chain uses TRBV7-9 with TRBJ1-1; TCRdb picks TRBD1, but there is no DNA to check that call. The germline CDR1 and CDR2 sequences are SEHNR and FQNEAQ (reference sequence). This CDR3 region has 14 residues. CDR3 region: CASSVEGGRTEAFF.

This chain joins TRBV4-2 and TRBJ2-7; the TCRdb D gene call, TRBD2, has no DNA to confirm it. This CDR3 is 17 amino acids long. Germline V gene lookup returns CDR1 LGHNA and CDR2 YNFKEQ. CDR3 sequence reads: CASSQEAVGGAAYEQYF.

This rearrangement joins TRBV13 to TRBJ2-7; with no DNA, the TCRdb D assignment of TRBD2 cannot be verified. CDR3 length equals 15 residues. Looked up from germline, CDR1 is PRHDT and CDR2 is FYEKMQ (reference sequence). CDR3: CASSRGLAGAREQYF.

The gene calls are TRBV27 and TRBJ2-3; the TCRdb D gene call, TRBD1, has no DNA to confirm it. Germline V gene data show CDR1 as MNHEY and CDR2 as SMNVEV (reference sequence). The CDR3 is 15 residues long. The CDR3 reads CASSLTLAGTGGQYF.

The chain couples TRBV5-1 to TRBJ2-7; the TCRdb D gene call, TRBD2, has no DNA to confirm it. CDR1 is SGHRS and CDR2 is YFSETQ in the germline V gene. The CDR3 runs to 16 residues. The CDR3 spells CASSLVGSGPSYEQYF.

The chain uses TRBV20-1 and TRBJ2-7; TCRdb's D call, TRBD1, is unchecked because there is no DNA. From germline, CDR1 is DFQATT and CDR2 SNEGSKA (reference sequence). This CDR3 is built from 14 residues. The CDR3 reads CSAWGPQEPYEQYF.

CDR3 region: CASSSRDKNTGELFF. V is TRBV7-9 and J is TRBJ2-2; without DNA, the TCRdb call of TRBD1 cannot be checked. This CDR3 contains 15 residues. Germline V gene sequence: CDR1 SEHNR, CDR2 FQNEAQ (reference sequence).

The J gene is TRBJ2-7, the V gene TRBV12-3 or TRBV12-4; the TCRdb call, TRBD2, lacks DNA for checking. The CDR3 consists of 16 residues. The CDR3 here is CASSFLRAGPDYEQYF.

The CDR3 reads CASRKTSGGGAETQYF. V usage is TRBV28 and J usage is TRBJ2-5; TCRdb reports TRBD2, a call that lacks DNA to check it against. The length of the CDR3 is 16 residues. Germline values: CDR1 MDHEN, CDR2 SYDVKM.

V gene TRBV7-2 combines with J gene TRBJ2-3. The CDR3 loop spans 13 amino acids. Germline lookup yields CDR1 SGHTA and CDR2 FQGNSA. The CDR3 loop reads CASSLTSPDTQYF.